This TCR beta chain was retrieved from a study of post-analysis software for immune sequencing data. Incorporated into the TCR beta cDNA libraries were unique molecular identifiers, which served to reduce PCR and sequencing biases. The T cell input of roughly 0.9 to 11 million gave roughly 460,000 cDNA molecules. TCRdb called the PCR reads again in MiXCR, with one record for every CDR3 protein. The sample records fewer than 850,000 distinct CDR3 sequences, about 32% being singletons. The V gene end was trimmed by 5 bases and the J gene end by 5 bases; junction bases not matched to a gene: 8. Germline CDR1 is SGHRS and CDR2 is YFSETQ. The CDR3 length is 14 residues. Findings and limits, study-wide: In patients, about 5 TRBV segments were more frequent than in controls, with TRBV5-6, TRBV5-1 and TRBV20-1 among them. Versus controls, multiple sclerosis patients showed significantly lower diversity (normalized Chao1).

This clonotype was counted only a few times. Its antigen is not known. The chain carries TRBV5-1 and TRBJ2-7, with 9 bases aligning to TRBD1. The sequencing sample was made of blood. This sequence was found in a girl aged 5-17 years with multiple sclerosis. DNA for the CDR3: TGCGCCAGCAGACCCGGGACAGGGTACGACGAGCAGTACTTC. Its protein is CASRPGTGYDEQYF.